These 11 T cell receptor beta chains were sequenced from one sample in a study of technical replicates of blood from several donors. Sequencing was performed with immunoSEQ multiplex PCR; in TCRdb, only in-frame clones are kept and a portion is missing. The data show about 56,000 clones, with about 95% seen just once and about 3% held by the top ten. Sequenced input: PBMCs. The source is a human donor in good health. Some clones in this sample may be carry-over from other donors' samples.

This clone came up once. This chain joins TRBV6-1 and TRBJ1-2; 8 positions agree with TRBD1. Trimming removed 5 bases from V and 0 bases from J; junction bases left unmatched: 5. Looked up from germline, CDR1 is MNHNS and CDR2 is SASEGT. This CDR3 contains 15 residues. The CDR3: CASSSTGGTNYGYTF. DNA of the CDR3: TGTGCCAGCAGTTCTACAGGGGGGACTAACTATGGCTACACCTTC.

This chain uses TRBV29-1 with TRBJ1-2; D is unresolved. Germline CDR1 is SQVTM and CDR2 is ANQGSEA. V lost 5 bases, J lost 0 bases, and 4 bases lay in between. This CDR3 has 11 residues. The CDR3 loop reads CSVSPNYGYTF. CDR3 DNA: TGCAGCGTTTCTCCTAACTATGGCTACACCTTC. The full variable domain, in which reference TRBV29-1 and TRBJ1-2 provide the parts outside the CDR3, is SAVISQKPSRDICQRGTSLTIQCQVDSQVTMMFWYRQQPGQSLTLIATANQGSEATYESGFVIDKFPISRPNLTFSTLTVSNMSPEDSSIYLCSVSPNYGYTFGSGTRLTVV.

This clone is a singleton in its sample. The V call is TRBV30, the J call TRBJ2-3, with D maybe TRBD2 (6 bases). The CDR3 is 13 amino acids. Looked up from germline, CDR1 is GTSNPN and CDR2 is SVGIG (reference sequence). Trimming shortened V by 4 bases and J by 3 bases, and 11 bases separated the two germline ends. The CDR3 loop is CAWTRSGTDTQYF. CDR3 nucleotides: TGTGCCTGGACGAGGAGCGGGACAGATACGCAGTATTTT.

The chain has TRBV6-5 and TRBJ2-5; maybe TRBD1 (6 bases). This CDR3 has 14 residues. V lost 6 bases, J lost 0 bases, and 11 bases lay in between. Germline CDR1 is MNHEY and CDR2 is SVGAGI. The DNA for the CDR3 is TGTGCCAGCAGAAACACAGGGAACCAAGAGACCCAGTACTTC. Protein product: CASRNTGNQETQYF.

The CDR3 sequence: CASSHAVAGRHPSYEQYF. The CDR3 DNA sequence: TGCGCCAGCAGCCACGCAGTAGCGGGCCGACACCCCTCCTACGAGCAGTACTTC. J is TRBJ2-7 and V is TRBV4-1; 7 nucleotides line up with TRBD2. This CDR3 spans 18 amino acids. CDR1 MGHRA and CDR2 YSYEKL come from the germline V gene. Losses at the gene ends were 3 bases for V and 0 bases for J; bases not matched to a gene: 14.

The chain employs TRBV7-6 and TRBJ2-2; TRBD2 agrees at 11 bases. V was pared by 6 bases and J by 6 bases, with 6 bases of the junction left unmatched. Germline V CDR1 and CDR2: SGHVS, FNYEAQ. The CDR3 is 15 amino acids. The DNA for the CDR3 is TGTGCCAGCAGACTAGCGGGAGTTCTGGCCGGGGAGCTGTTTTTT. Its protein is CASRLAGVLAGELFF.

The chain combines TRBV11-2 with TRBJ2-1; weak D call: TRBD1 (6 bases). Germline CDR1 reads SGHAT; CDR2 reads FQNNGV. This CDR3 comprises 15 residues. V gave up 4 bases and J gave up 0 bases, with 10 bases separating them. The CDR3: CASSSQGTSYNEQFF. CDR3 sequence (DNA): TGTGCCAGCAGCTCGCAGGGGACCTCCTACAATGAGCAGTTCTTC. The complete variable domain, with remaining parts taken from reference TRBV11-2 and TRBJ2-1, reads EAGVAQSPRYKIIEKRQSVAFWCNPISGHATLYWYQQILGQGPKLLIQFQNNGVVDDSQLPKDRFSAERLKGVDSTLKIQPAKLEDSAVYLCASSSQGTSYNEQFFGPGTRLTVL.

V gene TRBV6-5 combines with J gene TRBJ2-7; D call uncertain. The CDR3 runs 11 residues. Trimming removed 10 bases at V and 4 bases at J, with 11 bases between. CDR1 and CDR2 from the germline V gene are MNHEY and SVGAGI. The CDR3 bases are TGTGCCACCCTGGGCGTTTACGAGCAGTACTTC. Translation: CATLGVYEQYF.

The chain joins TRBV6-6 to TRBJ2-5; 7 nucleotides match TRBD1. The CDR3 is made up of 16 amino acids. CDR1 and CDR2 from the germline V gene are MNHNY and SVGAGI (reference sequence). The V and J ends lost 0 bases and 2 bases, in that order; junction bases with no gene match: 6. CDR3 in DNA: TGTGCCAGCAGTTACTCAAGACAGGGCAGGCAAGAGACCCAGTACTTC. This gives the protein CASSYSRQGRQETQYF.

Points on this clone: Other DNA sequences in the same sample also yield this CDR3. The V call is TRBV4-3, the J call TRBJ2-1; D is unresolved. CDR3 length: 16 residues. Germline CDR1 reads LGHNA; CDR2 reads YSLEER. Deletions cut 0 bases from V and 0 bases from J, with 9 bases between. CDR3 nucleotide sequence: TGCGCCAGCAGCCAAGATCGAGGCAGCTCCTACAATGAGCAGTTCTTC. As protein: CASSQDRGSSYNEQFF.

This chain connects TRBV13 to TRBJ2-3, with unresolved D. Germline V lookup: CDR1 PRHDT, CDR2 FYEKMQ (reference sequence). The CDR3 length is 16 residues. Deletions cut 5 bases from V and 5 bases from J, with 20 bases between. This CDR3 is CASSRKSRNFGDTQYF. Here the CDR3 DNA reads TGTGCCAGCAGCCGAAAATCCCGAAACTTTGGAGATACGCAGTATTTT. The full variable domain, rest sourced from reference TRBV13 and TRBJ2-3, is AAGVIQSPRHLIKEKRETATLKCYPIPRHDTVYWYQQGPGQDPQFLISFYEKMQSDKGSIPDRFSAQQFSDYHSELNMSSLELGDSALYFCASSRKSRNFGDTQYFGPGTRLTVL.